Here is one T cell receptor (beta chain) with its context. As yet, its antigen is unknown. Clones were read by immunoSEQ multiplex PCR, and TCRdb kept only the in-frame ones, dropping some. The sample has some 130,000 clones, over 85% seen once; the top ten hold under 2%. The data derive from a study of T cell responses to AZD1222 COVID-19 vaccine. Findings and limits, study-wide: Just a handful of AZD1222 recipients were seropositive at baseline. Donors were mostly white British, more females; clonal diversity possibly underestimated. When two AZD1222 doses had been given, Spike-specific TCR breadth and depth rose. Repertoires were obtained only post-peak T cell response.

This receptor was taken from an adult in good health. The sample in question was peripheral blood, obtained on day 0 of AZD1222 vaccination.

The CDR3 is CASSYMGGRGNQFF. DNA of the CDR3: TGTGCCAGCAGTTATATGGGTGGGAGGGGAAATCAGTTCTTC. The chain links TRBV6-5 to TRBJ2-1; 7 bases agree with TRBD2. The V segment lost 3 bases and the J segment 13 bases; nucleotides outside the gene matches: 12. Germline V lookup: CDR1 MNHEY, CDR2 SVGAGI. This CDR3 has 14 residues.